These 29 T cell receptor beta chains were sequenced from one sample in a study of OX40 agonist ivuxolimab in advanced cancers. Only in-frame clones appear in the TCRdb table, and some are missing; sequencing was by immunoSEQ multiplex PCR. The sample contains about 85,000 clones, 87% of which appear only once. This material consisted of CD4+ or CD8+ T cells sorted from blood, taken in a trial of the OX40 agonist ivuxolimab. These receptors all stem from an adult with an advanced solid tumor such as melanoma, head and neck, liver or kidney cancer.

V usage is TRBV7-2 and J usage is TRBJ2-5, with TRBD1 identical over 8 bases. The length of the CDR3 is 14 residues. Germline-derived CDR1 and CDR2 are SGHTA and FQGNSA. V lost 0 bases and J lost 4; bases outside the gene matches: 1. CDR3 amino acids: CASSLARGRETQYF. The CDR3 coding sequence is TGTGCCAGCAGCTTAGCCAGGGGGCGAGAGACCCAGTACTTC.

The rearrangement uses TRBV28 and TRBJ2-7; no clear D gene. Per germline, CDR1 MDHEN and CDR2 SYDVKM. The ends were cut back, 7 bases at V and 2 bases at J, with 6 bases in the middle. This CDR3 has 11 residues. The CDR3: CASNSAYEQYF. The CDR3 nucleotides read TGTGCCAGCAACTCGGCCTACGAGCAGTACTTC.

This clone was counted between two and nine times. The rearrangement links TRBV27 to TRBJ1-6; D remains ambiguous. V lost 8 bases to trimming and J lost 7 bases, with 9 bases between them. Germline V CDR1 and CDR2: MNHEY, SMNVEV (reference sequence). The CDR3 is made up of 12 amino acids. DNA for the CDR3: TGTGCCAGCGGTCTTGAGAATTCACCCCTCCACTTT. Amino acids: CASGLENSPLHF.

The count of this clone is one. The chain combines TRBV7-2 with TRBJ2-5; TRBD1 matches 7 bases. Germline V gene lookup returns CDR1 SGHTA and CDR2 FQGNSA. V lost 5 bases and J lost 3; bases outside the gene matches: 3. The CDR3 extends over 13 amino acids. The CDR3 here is CASSRDREETQYF. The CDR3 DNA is TGTGCCAGCAGCCGGGACAGAGAAGAGACCCAGTACTTC. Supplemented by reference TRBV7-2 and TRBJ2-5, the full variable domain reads GAGVSQSPSNKVTEKGKDVELRCDPISGHTALYWYRQSLGQGLEFLIYFQGNSAPDKSGLPSDRFSAERTGGSVSTLTIQRTQQEDSAVYLCASSRDREETQYFGPGTRLLVL.

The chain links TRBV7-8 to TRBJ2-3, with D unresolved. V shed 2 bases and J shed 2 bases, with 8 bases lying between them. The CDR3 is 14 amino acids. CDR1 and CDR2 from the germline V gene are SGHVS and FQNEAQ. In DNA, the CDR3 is TGTGCCAGCAGCTTAATAGTTCCCACAGATACGCAGTATTTT. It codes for CASSLIVPTDTQYF.

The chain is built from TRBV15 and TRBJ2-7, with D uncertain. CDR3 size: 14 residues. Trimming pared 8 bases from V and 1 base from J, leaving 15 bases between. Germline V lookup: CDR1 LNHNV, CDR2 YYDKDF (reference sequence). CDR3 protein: CATSPASISYEQYF. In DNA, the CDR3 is TGTGCCACCTCCCCTGCCAGCATTTCCTACGAGCAGTACTTC.

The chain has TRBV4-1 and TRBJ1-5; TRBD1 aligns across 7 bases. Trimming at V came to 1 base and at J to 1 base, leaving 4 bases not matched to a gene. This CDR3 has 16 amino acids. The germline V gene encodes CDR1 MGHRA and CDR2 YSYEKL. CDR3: CASSQGQGRSNQPQHF. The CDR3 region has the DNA TGCGCCAGCAGCCAAGGACAGGGCAGGAGCAATCAGCCCCAGCATTTT.

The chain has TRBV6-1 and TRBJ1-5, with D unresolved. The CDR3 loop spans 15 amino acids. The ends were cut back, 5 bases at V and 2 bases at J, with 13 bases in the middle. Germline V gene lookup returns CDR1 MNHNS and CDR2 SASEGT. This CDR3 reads CASSPQWYGNQPQHF. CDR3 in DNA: TGTGCCAGCAGTCCCCAGTGGTATGGCAATCAGCCCCAGCATTTT.

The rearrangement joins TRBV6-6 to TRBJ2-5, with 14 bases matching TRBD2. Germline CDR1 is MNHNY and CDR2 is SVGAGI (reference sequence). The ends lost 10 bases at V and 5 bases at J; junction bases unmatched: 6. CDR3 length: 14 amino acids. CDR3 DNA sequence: TGTGCCACCGGACTAGCGGGAGGTCAGGAGACCCAGTACTTC. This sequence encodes CATGLAGGQETQYF.

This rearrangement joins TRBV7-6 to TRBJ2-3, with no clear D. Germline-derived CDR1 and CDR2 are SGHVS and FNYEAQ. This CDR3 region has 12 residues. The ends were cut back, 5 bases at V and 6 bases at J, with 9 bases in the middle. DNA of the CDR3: TGTGCCAGCAGCCACGAAGGTGATACGCAGTATTTT. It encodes CASSHEGDTQYF.

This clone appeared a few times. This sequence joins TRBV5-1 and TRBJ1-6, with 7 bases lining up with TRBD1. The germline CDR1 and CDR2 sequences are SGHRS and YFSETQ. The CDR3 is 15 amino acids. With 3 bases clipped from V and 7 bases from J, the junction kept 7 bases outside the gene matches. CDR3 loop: CASSSSGTENSPLHF. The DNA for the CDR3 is TGCGCCAGCAGCTCCTCCGGGACAGAAAATTCACCCCTCCACTTT. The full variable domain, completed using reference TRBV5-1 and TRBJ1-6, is KAGVTQTPRYLIKTRGQQVTLSCSPISGHRSVSWYQQTPGQGLQFLFEYFSETQRNKGNFPGRFSGRQFSNSRSEMNVSTLELGDSALYLCASSSSGTENSPLHFGNGTRLTVT.

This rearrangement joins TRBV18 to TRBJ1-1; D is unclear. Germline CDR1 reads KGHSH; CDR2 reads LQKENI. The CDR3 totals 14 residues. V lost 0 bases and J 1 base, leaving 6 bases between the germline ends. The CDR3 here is CASSPPDGNTEAFF. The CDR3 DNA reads TGTGCCAGCTCACCACCGGACGGGAACACTGAAGCTTTCTTT.

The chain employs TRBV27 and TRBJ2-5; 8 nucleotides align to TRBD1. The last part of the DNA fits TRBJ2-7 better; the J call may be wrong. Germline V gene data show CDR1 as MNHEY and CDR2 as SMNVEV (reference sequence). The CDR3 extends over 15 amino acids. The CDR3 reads CASSLGQGLSYEQYF. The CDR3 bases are TGTGCCAGCAGTTTAGGACAGGGCCTCTCCTACGAGCAGTACTTC.

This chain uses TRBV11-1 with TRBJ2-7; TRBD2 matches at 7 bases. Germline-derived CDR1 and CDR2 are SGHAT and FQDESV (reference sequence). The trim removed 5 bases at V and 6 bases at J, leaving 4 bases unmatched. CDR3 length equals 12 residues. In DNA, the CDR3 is TGTGCCAGCAGCCAAGCGGGGAGCGAGCAGTACGTC. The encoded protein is CASSQAGSEQYV.

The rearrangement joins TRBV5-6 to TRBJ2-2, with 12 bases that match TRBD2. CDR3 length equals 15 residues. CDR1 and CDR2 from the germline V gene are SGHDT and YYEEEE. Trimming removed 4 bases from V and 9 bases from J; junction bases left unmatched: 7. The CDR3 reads CASSPGLAGTRELFF. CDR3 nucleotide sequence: TGTGCCAGCAGCCCTGGACTAGCGGGGACCCGGGAGCTGTTTTTT.

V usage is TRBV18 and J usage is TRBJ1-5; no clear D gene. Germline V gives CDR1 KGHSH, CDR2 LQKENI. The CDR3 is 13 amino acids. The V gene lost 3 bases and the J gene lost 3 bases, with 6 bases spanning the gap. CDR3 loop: CASSPSLNQPQHF. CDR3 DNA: TGTGCCAGCTCACCGTCTCTCAATCAGCCCCAGCATTTT.

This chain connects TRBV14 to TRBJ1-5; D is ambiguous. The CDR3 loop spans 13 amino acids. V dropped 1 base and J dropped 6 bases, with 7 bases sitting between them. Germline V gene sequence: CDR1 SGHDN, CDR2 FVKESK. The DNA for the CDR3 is TGTGCCAGCAGCCAAGGCTGGGGTCAGCCCCAGCATTTT. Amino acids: CASSQGWGQPQHF. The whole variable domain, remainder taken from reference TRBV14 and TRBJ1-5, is EAGVTQFPSHSVIEKGQTVTLRCDPISGHDNLYWYRRVMGKEIKFLLHFVKESKQDESGMPNNRFLAERTGGTYSTLKVQPAELEDSGVYFCASSQGWGQPQHFGDGTRLSIL.

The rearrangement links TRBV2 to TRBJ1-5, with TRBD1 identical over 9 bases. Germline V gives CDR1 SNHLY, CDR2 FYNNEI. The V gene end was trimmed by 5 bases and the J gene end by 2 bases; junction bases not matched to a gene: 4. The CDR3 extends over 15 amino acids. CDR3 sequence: CASSYRGLGNQPQHF. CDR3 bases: TGTGCCAGCAGTTACAGGGGGCTTGGCAATCAGCCCCAGCATTTT.

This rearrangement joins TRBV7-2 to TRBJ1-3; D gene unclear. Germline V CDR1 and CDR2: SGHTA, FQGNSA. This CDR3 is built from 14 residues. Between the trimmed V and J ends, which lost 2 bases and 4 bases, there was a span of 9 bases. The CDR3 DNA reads TGTGCCAGCAGCTTAAGCGGATTCGGAAACACCATATATTTT. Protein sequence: CASSLSGFGNTIYF.

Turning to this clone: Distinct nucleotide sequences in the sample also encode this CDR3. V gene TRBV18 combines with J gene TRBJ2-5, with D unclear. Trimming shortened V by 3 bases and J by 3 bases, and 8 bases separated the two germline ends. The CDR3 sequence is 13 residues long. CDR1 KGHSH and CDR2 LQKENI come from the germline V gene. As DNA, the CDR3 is TGTGCCAGCTCACCTGGTCTGGAAGAGACCCAGTACTTC. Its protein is CASSPGLEETQYF. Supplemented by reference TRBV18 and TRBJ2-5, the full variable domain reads NAGVMQNPRHLVRRRGQEARLRCSPMKGHSHVYWYRQLPEEGLKFMVYLQKENIIDESGMPKERFSAEFPKEGPSILRIQQVVRGDSAAYFCASSPGLEETQYFGPGTRLLVL.

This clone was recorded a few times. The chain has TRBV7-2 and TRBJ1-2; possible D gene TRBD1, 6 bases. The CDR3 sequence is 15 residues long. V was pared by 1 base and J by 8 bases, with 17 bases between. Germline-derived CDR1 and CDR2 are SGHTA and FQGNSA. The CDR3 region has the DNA TGTGCCAGCAGCTTAGACACGGCGGGGGGCGCGGGCTACACCTTC. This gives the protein CASSLDTAGGAGYTF.

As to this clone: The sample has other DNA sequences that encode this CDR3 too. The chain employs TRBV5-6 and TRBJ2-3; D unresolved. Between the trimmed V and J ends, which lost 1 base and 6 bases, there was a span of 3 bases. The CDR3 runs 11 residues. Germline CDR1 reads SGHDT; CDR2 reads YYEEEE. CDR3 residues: CASSLTDTQYF. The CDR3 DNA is TGTGCCAGCAGCTTGACTGATACGCAGTATTTT. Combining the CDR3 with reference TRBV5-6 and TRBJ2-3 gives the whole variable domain DAGVTQSPTHLIKTRGQQVTLRCSPKSGHDTVSWYQQALGQGPQFIFQYYEEEERQRGNFPDRFSGHQFPNYSSELNVNALLLGDSALYLCASSLTDTQYFGPGTRLTVL.

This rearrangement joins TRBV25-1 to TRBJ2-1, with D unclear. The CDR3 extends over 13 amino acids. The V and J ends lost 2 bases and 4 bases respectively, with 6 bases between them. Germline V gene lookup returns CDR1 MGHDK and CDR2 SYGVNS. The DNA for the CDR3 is TGTGCCAGCAGTGAACTCCGGTACAATGAGCAGTTCTTC. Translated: CASSELRYNEQFF.

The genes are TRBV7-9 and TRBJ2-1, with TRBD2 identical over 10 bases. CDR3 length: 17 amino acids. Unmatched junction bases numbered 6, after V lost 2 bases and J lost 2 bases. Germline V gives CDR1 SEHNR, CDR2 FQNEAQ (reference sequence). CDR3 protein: CASSLTSSGRPYNEQFF. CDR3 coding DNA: TGTGCCAGCAGCTTAACGTCTAGCGGGAGACCCTACAATGAGCAGTTCTTC.

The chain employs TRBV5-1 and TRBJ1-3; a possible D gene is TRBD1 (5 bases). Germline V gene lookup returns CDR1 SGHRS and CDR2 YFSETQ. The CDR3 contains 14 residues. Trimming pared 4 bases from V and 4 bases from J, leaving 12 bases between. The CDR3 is CASSPQAAGNTIYF. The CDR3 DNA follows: TGCGCCAGCAGCCCACAGGCTGCCGGAAACACCATATATTTT.

In DNA, the CDR3 is TGTGCCAGCAGCTTTACTAGAAGTGTAGAGACCCAGTACTTC. The encoded protein is CASSFTRSVETQYF. The gene calls are TRBV7-2 and TRBJ2-5; D is possibly TRBD2 (5 bases). The germline gives CDR1 SGHTA, CDR2 FQGNSA. The CDR3 has 14 amino acids. The germline V and J ends were trimmed by 3 bases and 4 bases, with 12 bases remaining between them.

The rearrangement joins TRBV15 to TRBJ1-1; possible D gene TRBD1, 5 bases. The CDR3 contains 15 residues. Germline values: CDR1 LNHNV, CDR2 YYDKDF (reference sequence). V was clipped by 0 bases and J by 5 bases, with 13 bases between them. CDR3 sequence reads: CATSRDRTRRTEAFF. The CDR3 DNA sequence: TGTGCCACCAGCAGAGATCGGACAAGGAGAACTGAAGCTTTCTTT.

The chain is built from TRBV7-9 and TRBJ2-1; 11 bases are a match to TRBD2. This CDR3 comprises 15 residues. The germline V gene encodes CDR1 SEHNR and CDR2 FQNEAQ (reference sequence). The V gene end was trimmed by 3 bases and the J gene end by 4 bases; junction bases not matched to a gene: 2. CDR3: CASSLGTSGYNEQFF. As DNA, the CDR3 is TGTGCCAGCAGCTTGGGGACTAGCGGTTACAATGAGCAGTTCTTC.

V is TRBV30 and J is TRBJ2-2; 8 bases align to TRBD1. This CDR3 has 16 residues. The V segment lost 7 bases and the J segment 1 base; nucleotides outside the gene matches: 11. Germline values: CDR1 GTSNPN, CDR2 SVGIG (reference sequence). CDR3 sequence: CAYRTGIALNTGELFF. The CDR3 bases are TGTGCCTACCGGACAGGGATAGCGTTGAACACCGGGGAGCTGTTTTTT.